A single sample is the source of the 24 T cell receptor beta chains below, sequenced in a study of beta chain features in type 1 diabetes. cDNA synthesis used the whole RNA isolate, giving expressed TCRB sequences. Sequencing used immunoSEQ multiplex PCR; TCRdb keeps in-frame clones, though not all of them. This table has a few hundred thousand clones, approximately 11% appearing once. Sequenced sample: central memory CD4+ T cells from blood. The receptors shown here come from a man aged 18 to 35 in good health.

This clone was seen only a few times. The rearrangement joins TRBV7-9 to TRBJ2-1; tentatively, D is TRBD2 (6 bases). This CDR3 comprises 17 residues. V was shortened by 3 bases and J by 3 bases, with 18 bases between the two germline ends. Germline CDR1 reads SEHNR; CDR2 reads FQNEAQ (reference sequence). The CDR3 nucleotides read TGTGCCAGCAGCTTGACTAGTCCCGATCCAGACTACAATGAGCAGTTCTTC. Protein product: CASSLTSPDPDYNEQFF.

The V call is TRBV7-2, the J call TRBJ2-2; 7 nucleotides agree with TRBD1. Per germline, CDR1 SGHTA and CDR2 FQGNSA. The CDR3 contains 15 residues. J gave up 6 bases and V 5 bases, and 9 bases lay outside the gene matches. The CDR3 sequence is CASSGRQGIPGELFF. CDR3 nucleotides: TGTGCCAGCAGCGGTCGACAGGGCATCCCCGGGGAGCTGTTTTTT.

This clone was seen a few times. The chain joins TRBV29-1 to TRBJ1-1; D is possibly TRBD1 (5 bases). CDR1 and CDR2 from the germline V gene are SQVTM and ANQGSEA. Trimming stripped 4 bases from V and 4 bases from J, with 16 bases between. The CDR3 loop spans 14 amino acids. Here the CDR3 DNA reads TGCAGCGTTGTTGGATCGAAAGGGGCCACTGAAGCTTTCTTT. It codes for CSVVGSKGATEAFF.

The V gene is TRBV9, the J gene TRBJ2-3; D gene unclear. Germline V gene data show CDR1 as SGDLS and CDR2 as YYNGEE. The V and J ends lost 5 bases and 2 bases respectively, with 15 bases between them. The CDR3 spans 15 residues. CDR3 DNA sequence: TGTGCCAGCAGACAAATGGGTCGATCCACAGATACGCAGTATTTT. It codes for CASRQMGRSTDTQYF.

This chain links TRBV28 with TRBJ1-1; 7 bases match TRBD1. There are 15 residues in the CDR3. The germline V gene encodes CDR1 MDHEN and CDR2 SYDVKM. The trim removed 0 bases at V and 6 bases at J, leaving 7 bases unmatched. CDR3 nucleotides: TGTGCCAGCAGTTTATGGTTTGGGGACAGACCTGAAGCTTTCTTT. Its translation: CASSLWFGDRPEAFF.

This clone appeared a few times. The chain has TRBV6-5 and TRBJ1-4; tentative D call: TRBD1 (6 bases). V lost 6 bases and J 7 bases, leaving 15 bases between the germline ends. From germline, CDR1 is MNHEY and CDR2 SVGAGI. The CDR3 is 14 residues long. CDR3 sequence reads: CASRPTGLGEKLFF. In DNA, the CDR3 is TGTGCCAGCAGGCCAACAGGGTTAGGTGAAAAACTGTTTTTT.

This clone has only one observation. The chain has TRBV7-2 and TRBJ2-7; TRBD1 agrees at 7 bases. The CDR3 extends over 15 amino acids. The germline V gene encodes CDR1 SGHTA and CDR2 FQGNSA. V dropped 1 base and J dropped 4; count of bases not matched to a gene: 7. The CDR3 loop is CASSLVGTAAYEQYF. CDR3 coding DNA: TGTGCCAGCAGCTTAGTTGGGACAGCCGCATACGAGCAGTACTTC.

V usage is TRBV7-8 and J usage is TRBJ2-1; maybe TRBD2 (6 bases). Per the germline V gene, CDR1 is SGHVS and CDR2 is FQNEAQ. The CDR3 loop spans 14 amino acids. V gave up 5 bases and J gave up 0 bases, with 8 bases separating them. CDR3 in amino acids: CASSRGSSYNEQFF. The CDR3 region has the DNA TGTGCCAGCAGCCGGGGGAGCTCCTACAATGAGCAGTTCTTC.

In nucleotides, the CDR3 is TGTGCCAGCTCACCCCGGGCAGTGCCCAATTCCGAGCAGTACTTC. Its protein product is CASSPRAVPNSEQYF. The chain uses TRBV18 and TRBJ2-7; no firm D call. Germline-derived CDR1 and CDR2 are KGHSH and LQKENI. Trimming removed 3 bases at V and 6 bases at J, with 18 bases between. CDR3 size: 15 residues.

The V gene is TRBV2, the J gene TRBJ1-1; the D is unclear. This CDR3 is 13 amino acids long. V dropped 7 bases and J dropped 4 bases, with 13 bases sitting between them. The V gene's germline CDR1 is SNHLY and CDR2 FYNNEI. Here the CDR3 reads CASTPRLATEAFF. The CDR3 region has the DNA TGTGCCAGCACCCCGAGGCTGGCCACTGAAGCTTTCTTT.

Note on this clone: A much bigger clone sits one base away, suggesting this may be a read error. The chain carries TRBV7-3 and TRBJ1-1, with D possibly matching TRBD1 (6 bases). CDR1 is SGHTA, CDR2 FQGTGA, per germline. Trimming pared 1 base from V and 5 bases from J, leaving 8 bases between. The CDR3 is made up of 13 amino acids. CDR3: CASSLNRETEAFF. CDR3 in DNA: TGTGCCAGCAGCTTAAACAGGGAGACTGAAGCTTTCTTT.

The rearrangement links TRBV7-8 to TRBJ2-1; D gene unclear. This CDR3 has 14 amino acids. Germline V CDR1 and CDR2: SGHVS, FQNEAQ. Between the trimmed V and J ends, which lost 5 bases and 3 bases, there was a span of 11 bases. The CDR3 here is CASSPRSVYNEQFF. In nucleotides, the CDR3 is TGTGCCAGCAGCCCTCGCTCGGTCTACAATGAGCAGTTCTTC.

This clone was found a few times. V usage is TRBV4-2 and J usage is TRBJ2-3, with 9 bases aligning to TRBD2. Germline assignment: CDR1 LGHNA and CDR2 YNFKEQ. Losses at the gene ends were 2 bases for V and 4 bases for J; bases not matched to a gene: 7. CDR3 length: 16 residues. The CDR3 DNA sequence: TGTGCCAGCAGCCAACTAACCCAGCGGGAGGCAGATACGCAGTATTTT. Its translation is CASSQLTQREADTQYF.

This clone appeared a few times. This rearrangement joins TRBV7-2 to TRBJ1-3; tentative D call: TRBD1 (5 bases). V was cut by 1 base and J by 0 bases, with 7 bases left in between. Germline CDR1 is SGHTA and CDR2 is FQGNSA. This CDR3 spans 15 amino acids. The CDR3 is CASSLVGGSGNTIYF. In nucleotides, the CDR3 is TGTGCCAGCAGCTTAGTCGGGGGCTCTGGAAACACCATATATTTT.

A few counts support this clone. The chain is built from TRBV2 and TRBJ2-3; D gene unclear. Germline lookup yields CDR1 SNHLY and CDR2 FYNNEI. Deletions cut 6 bases from V and 3 bases from J, with 10 bases between. The CDR3 contains 13 residues. In nucleotides, the CDR3 is TGTGCCAGCAGACGGGTCTCTACAGATACGCAGTATTTT. Protein: CASRRVSTDTQYF.

V usage is TRBV9 and J usage is TRBJ2-1; TRBD2 is a possible D gene (6 bases). Germline V gives CDR1 SGDLS, CDR2 YYNGEE. Between the trimmed V and J ends, which lost 0 bases and 3 bases, there was a span of 16 bases. CDR3 length: 17 amino acids. This chain's CDR3 is CASSVGGWGLYYNEQFF. The CDR3, as DNA: TGTGCCAGCAGCGTAGGGGGCTGGGGACTGTACTACAATGAGCAGTTCTTC.

The chain combines TRBV7-8 with TRBJ2-7; 7 nucleotides line up with TRBD1. This CDR3 is 15 amino acids long. Trimming removed 4 bases from V and 5 bases from J; junction bases left unmatched: 11. Per germline, CDR1 SGHVS and CDR2 FQNEAQ. The CDR3, as DNA: TGTGCCAGCAGCTGGGAAACGGCGACAGGGCACGAGCAGTACTTC. Translating gives CASSWETATGHEQYF.

The table lists this clone with a few counts. V gene TRBV30 combines with J gene TRBJ1-1; no clear D gene. Germline CDR1 reads GTSNPN; CDR2 reads SVGIG (reference sequence). V gave up 5 bases and J gave up 1 base, with 17 bases separating them. The CDR3 is made up of 15 amino acids. CDR3 region: CAWLALGTENTEAFF. The CDR3, as DNA: TGTGCCTGGCTGGCTTTAGGCACCGAGAACACTGAAGCTTTCTTT.

This clone was observed a few times. This rearrangement joins TRBV23-1 to TRBJ2-7; D uncertain. TRBV23-1 qualifies as an ORF whose function is uncertain. The V end was cut by 4 bases, the J end by 3 bases, with 13 bases between. The CDR3 loop spans 14 amino acids. The CDR3 nucleotides read TGCGCCAGCAGTCTTCTGGTGAACAACTACGAGCAGTACTTC. It yields the protein CASSLLVNNYEQYF.

The chain is built from TRBV7-8 and TRBJ2-5, with 7 bases fitting TRBD1. This CDR3 is 14 amino acids long. The J segment lost 5 bases and the V segment lost 3 bases, leaving 6 bases of the junction unmatched. Germline CDR1 and CDR2: SGHVS and FQNEAQ. The CDR3 here is CASSFPGQIETQYF. CDR3 sequence (DNA): TGTGCCAGCAGCTTCCCGGGACAGATCGAGACCCAGTACTTC.

This chain connects TRBV7-2 to TRBJ2-7; tentatively, D is TRBD1 (5 bases). Trimming removed 7 bases at V and 6 bases at J, with 19 bases between. This CDR3 has 14 residues. Germline V CDR1 and CDR2: SGHTA, FQGNSA. CDR3 bases: TGTGCCAGCACCCTTCTCCAGGGAAAGCGCGAGCAGTACTTC. Protein sequence: CASTLLQGKREQYF.

The V gene is TRBV11-2, the J gene TRBJ2-7; D is perhaps TRBD1 or TRBD2 (6 bases each). The CDR3 totals 13 residues. CDR1 and CDR2 from the germline V gene are SGHAT and FQNNGV. The V end was cut by 1 base, the J end by 9 bases, with 13 bases between. Here the CDR3 DNA reads TGTGCCAGCAGCTTAGGGGAAGGGGGAGGGCAGTACTTC. Residues: CASSLGEGGGQYF.

This clone has just one count. The V call is TRBV28, the J call TRBJ2-5; 10 nucleotides match TRBD2. The DNA end lines up better with TRBJ2-7; the J call may be wrong. CDR1 is MDHEN, CDR2 SYDVKM, per germline. CDR3 length: 14 residues. In DNA, the CDR3 is TGTGCCAGCAGCCCTAGCGGGAGAAGGTACGAGCAGTACTTC. Protein product: CASSPSGRRYEQYF.

There are a few counts of this clone. The chain has TRBV7-9 and TRBJ1-1; TRBD1 matches 9 bases. The J segment lost 6 bases and the V segment lost 3 bases, leaving 5 bases of the junction unmatched. The CDR3 extends over 14 amino acids. The germline CDR1 and CDR2 sequences are SEHNR and FQNEAQ (reference sequence). CDR3 loop: CASSFTGGQPEAFF. The CDR3, as DNA: TGTGCCAGCAGCTTCACAGGGGGCCAGCCTGAAGCTTTCTTT.